This TCR gamma chain originates from a study of Vδ1+ human thymocytes. Regarding the study as a whole: Unexpected Vdelta2 sequences could cause misinterpretation of bulk repertoire data. About 20% of thymic delta-chain sequences were Vdelta2, with few Vdelta3, unlike blood Vdelta1+ controls. Highly polyclonal TRG and TRD repertoires with Gaussian CDR3 length distributions appeared in thymus.

J lost 9 bases, V lost 6 bases, and 8 bases had no gene match. CDR3 length equals 11 residues. The germline gives CDR1 EGSTGY, CDR2 YDSYTSSV. Comments on this clone: Its matching antigen is unknown.

Alphabeta T cells were depleted, then CD3+ Vdelta1+ Vdelta2- thymocytes were FACS-sorted. The template was reverse-transcribed extracted RNA. CDR3 amplicons came from multiplex PCR with pooled V-gene forward and constant-region reverse primers. TCRdb ran CATT on the multiplex PCR reads. The table shows about 36,000 gamma-chain clones, with just over 20% occurring only once. The chain employs TRGV4 and TRGJ1 or TRGJ2. The sequence came from a girl under three years old who had congenital heart surgery. Material for sequencing was Vdelta1+ gamma-delta thymocytes from the thymus. As to subset: FACS-sorted CD3+ TCRalphabeta- TCRVdelta1+ TCRVdelta2- thymocytes. The CDR3 region is CATWTPTKKLF. CDR3 DNA sequence: TGTGCCACCTGGACACCAACTAAGAAACTCTTT.